The T cell receptor (beta chain) under discussion was sequenced for a study of PD-1 blockade in mismatch repair-deficient tumors. V was trimmed by 4 bases and J by 3 bases, leaving 0 bases between them. There are 10 residues in the CDR3. Per the germline V gene, CDR1 is LNHDA and CDR2 is SQIVND (reference sequence). Profiling relied on immunoSEQ multiplex PCR, and the TCRdb table lists in-frame clones only, not all of them. The sample has some 110,000 clones, 70% to 80% seen once. The sequenced sample was peripheral blood, obtained more than 58 weeks after starting pembrolizumab. This sequence was found in an adult with mismatch repair-deficient cancer. This chain links TRBV19 with TRBJ1-2; D is ambiguous. In nucleotides, the CDR3 is TGTGCCAGTAGTAACTATGGCTACACCTTC. Protein: CASSNYGYTF.